Shown below are 23 T cell receptor beta chains from a single sample sequenced in a study of cytomegalovirus exposure and HLA in healthy donors. The PCR made use of 60 Vbeta and 13 Jbeta primers. Libraries were prepared by immunoSEQ multiplex PCR; TCRdb keeps only in-frame clonotypes and omits some of them. The sample includes about 140,000 clones, roughly 68% of them seen just once. What was sequenced was PBMCs. The receptors stem from a man aged 25 to 40 in good health and CMV-seropositive.

This chain joins TRBV11-2 and TRBJ2-2; TRBD2 agrees at 12 bases. The CDR3 length is 19 residues. V lost 5 bases to trimming and J lost 2 bases; unmatched junction nucleotides: 12. Germline V gives CDR1 SGHAT, CDR2 FQNNGV. CDR3 coding DNA: TGTGCCAGCAGCCGACCATCGGGACTAGCGGGTTACAACACCGGGGAGCTGTTTTTT. Amino acid sequence: CASSRPSGLAGYNTGELFF.

This chain joins TRBV6-1 and TRBJ1-1; perhaps TRBD1 as D (5 bases). The CDR3 has 14 amino acids. With 8 bases removed from V and 3 bases from J, the gap between germline ends came to 16 bases. Germline V gives CDR1 MNHNS, CDR2 SASEGT. This CDR3 reads CASSRVLMDTEAFF. The CDR3 bases are TGTGCCAGCTCCAGGGTGCTGATGGACACTGAAGCTTTCTTT.

The CDR3 protein is CAWSSGYEQYF. In DNA form, the CDR3 reads TGTGCCTGGAGTTCAGGGTACGAGCAGTACTTC. The rearrangement links TRBV30 to TRBJ2-7, with D perhaps TRBD1 (5 bases). Germline V gene lookup returns CDR1 GTSNPN and CDR2 SVGIG (reference sequence). The V end lost 2 bases, the J end lost 4 bases, and 6 bases lay between the germline ends. There are 11 residues in the CDR3.

The chain employs TRBV13 and TRBJ2-2; no reliable D call. The CDR3 is made up of 16 amino acids. The V gene lost 1 base and the J gene lost 3 bases, with 12 bases spanning the gap. Per germline, CDR1 PRHDT and CDR2 FYEKMQ (reference sequence). CDR3 DNA sequence: TGTGCCAGCAGCTTAGATCAGGAAAGAGACACCGGGGAGCTGTTTTTT. Its protein is CASSLDQERDTGELFF.

The V and J genes are TRBV2 and TRBJ1-3, with TRBD1 as a possible D gene (5 bases). In germline, CDR1 is SNHLY, CDR2 FYNNEI. V was clipped by 8 bases and J by 8 bases, with 19 bases between them. The CDR3 has 14 residues. CDR3 protein: CASVGGNIGDTIYF. In nucleotides, the CDR3 is TGTGCCAGCGTCGGGGGAAATATAGGGGACACCATATATTTT.

J is TRBJ2-2 and V is TRBV10-3, with TRBD1 identical over 11 bases. The CDR3 has 17 amino acids. The V gene's germline CDR1 is ENHRY and CDR2 SYGVKD. V shed 4 bases, J shed 5 bases, and the junction held 9 bases outside the gene matches. This CDR3 reads CAISVLRTGGATGELFF. In DNA form, the CDR3 reads TGTGCCATCAGTGTACTTCGGACAGGGGGCGCGACCGGGGAGCTGTTTTTT.

The J gene is TRBJ2-7, the V gene TRBV6-5; D is perhaps TRBD2 (5 bases). This CDR3 has 13 residues. Trimming removed 7 bases at V and 2 bases at J, with 12 bases between. Germline V gene sequence: CDR1 MNHEY, CDR2 SVGAGI. The CDR3 nucleotides read TGTGCCAGCAACTCAGCGGTTACCTACGAGCAGTACTTC. Encoded protein: CASNSAVTYEQYF.

CDR3 sequence: CASSSNPQEAFF. The CDR3 region has the DNA TGTGCCAGCAGCTCCAACCCCCAGGAAGCTTTCTTT. The V gene is TRBV5-6, the J gene TRBJ1-1; D is ambiguous. Germline CDR1 reads SGHDT; CDR2 reads YYEEEE. V lost 3 bases and J lost 8, with 11 bases in between. The CDR3 runs 12 residues.

This chain connects TRBV5-1 to TRBJ1-2, with D unclear. There are 15 residues in the CDR3. Looked up from germline, CDR1 is SGHRS and CDR2 is YFSETQ. Trimming removed 1 base from V and 2 bases from J, with 12 bases in between. CDR3 residues: CASSLSWEFNYGYTF. In DNA form, the CDR3 reads TGCGCCAGCAGCTTGTCCTGGGAGTTCAACTATGGCTACACCTTC.

The rearrangement links TRBV6-6 to TRBJ2-5; 9 bases match TRBD1. Trimming took 6 bases from V and 5 from J; bases not matched to a gene: 4. The V gene's germline CDR1 is MNHNY and CDR2 SVGAGI (reference sequence). The CDR3 runs to 13 residues. Here the CDR3 DNA reads TGTGCCAGCAGAGAACAGGGGGCGGAGACCCAGTACTTC. Its translation is CASREQGAETQYF.

The V gene is TRBV19, the J gene TRBJ2-3, with TRBD2 matching over 8 bases. V shed 2 bases, J shed 5 bases, and the junction held 12 bases outside the gene matches. Germline values: CDR1 LNHDA, CDR2 SQIVND (reference sequence). The CDR3 extends over 17 amino acids. CDR3 nucleotides: TGTGCCAGTAGTATAAGAGGGAGCGGGAGTGTGGTAGATACGCAGTATTTT. Translation gives CASSIRGSGSVVDTQYF.

The chain recombines TRBV28 with TRBJ2-2; weak D call: TRBD1 (6 bases). Trimming removed 7 bases from V and 1 base from J, with 16 bases in between. This CDR3 has 16 residues. Germline CDR1 is MDHEN and CDR2 is SYDVKM. The CDR3 DNA is TGTGCCAGCACCCACTGGACAGCTGAGAACACCGGGGAGCTGTTTTTT. It is translated as CASTHWTAENTGELFF.

The rearrangement joins TRBV5-6 to TRBJ1-1, with a possible D match to TRBD1 (5 bases). The CDR3 runs 15 residues. CDR1 and CDR2 from the germline V gene are SGHDT and YYEEEE. Between the trimmed V and J ends, which lost 0 bases and 6 bases, there was a span of 15 bases. CDR3 in DNA: TGTGCCAGCAGCTTGGATTGGGCAGGGCCGGCTGAAGCTTTCTTT. As protein: CASSLDWAGPAEAFF.

This clone appeared a few times. The chain is built from TRBV5-4 and TRBJ2-1; 11 nucleotides align to TRBD2. The CDR3 loop spans 15 amino acids. J was trimmed by 7 bases and V by 0 bases; bases with no gene match: 3. The germline CDR1 and CDR2 sequences are SGHNT and YYREEE (reference sequence). The CDR3 region is CASSLVSSGRNEQFF. The CDR3 DNA follows: TGTGCCAGCAGCTTGGTTTCTAGCGGGAGGAATGAGCAGTTCTTC.

V is TRBV5-4 and J is TRBJ2-2; 7 bases line up with TRBD1. The V gene's germline CDR1 is SGHNT and CDR2 YYREEE (reference sequence). The trim removed 4 bases at V and 4 bases at J, leaving 4 bases unmatched. The CDR3 has 14 residues. This CDR3 is CASSADRSTGELFF. CDR3 sequence (DNA): TGTGCCAGCAGCGCGGACAGGTCCACCGGGGAGCTGTTTTTT.

This sequence joins TRBV2 and TRBJ2-1, with D uncertain. The germline V gene has CDR1 SNHLY and CDR2 FYNNEI. Between the trimmed V and J ends, which lost 10 bases and 1 base, there was a span of 14 bases. CDR3 length: 14 residues. CDR3 residues: CAISSAESYNEQFF. The CDR3 DNA is TGTGCCATCTCTTCTGCGGAATCCTACAATGAGCAGTTCTTC.

This clone was picked up a small number of times. This chain joins TRBV7-8 and TRBJ1-2, with TRBD1 matching 7 bases. The trim removed 7 bases at V and 3 bases at J, leaving 5 bases unmatched. The CDR3 is 13 amino acids. The germline V gene has CDR1 SGHVS and CDR2 FQNEAQ. CDR3 nucleotides: TGTGCCAGCAAAGGGGGCGCCGACTATGGCTACACCTTC. Amino acid sequence: CASKGGADYGYTF.

This rearrangement joins TRBV2 to TRBJ2-1; weak D call: TRBD2 (5 bases). V was clipped by 3 bases and J by 0 bases, with 9 bases between them. CDR3 length: 15 residues. Germline V gives CDR1 SNHLY, CDR2 FYNNEI. The DNA of the CDR3 is TGTGCCAGCAGTGACAGTGGGAGCTCCTACAATGAGCAGTTCTTC. Residues: CASSDSGSSYNEQFF.

The chain carries TRBV19 and TRBJ2-2; D uncertain. This CDR3 region has 14 residues. The germline V gene has CDR1 LNHDA and CDR2 SQIVND (reference sequence). V lost 8 bases to trimming and J lost 1 base, with 11 bases between them. The CDR3 nucleotides are TGTGCCAGTCTGCGGTTGGGGAACACCGGGGAGCTGTTTTTT. Translating gives CASLRLGNTGELFF. Combining the CDR3 with reference TRBV19 and TRBJ2-2 gives the whole variable domain DGGITQSPKYLFRKEGQNVTLSCEQNLNHDAMYWYRQDPGQGLRLIYYSQIVNDFQKGDIAEGYSVSREKKESFPLTVTSAQKNPTAFYLCASLRLGNTGELFFGEGSRLTVL.

This chain connects TRBV7-2 to TRBJ2-2; D is uncertain. Trimming removed 6 bases from V and 7 bases from J, with 12 bases in between. Germline V gene data show CDR1 as SGHTA and CDR2 as FQGNSA. This CDR3 region has 13 residues. The CDR3 nucleotides read TGTGCCAGCAGTTTACTATCCGGCGGGGAGCTGTTTTTT. Its translation is CASSLLSGGELFF.

The chain links TRBV29-1 to TRBJ2-1, with 8 bases lining up with TRBD2. Germline V gives CDR1 SQVTM, CDR2 ANQGSEA. The CDR3 runs to 14 residues. V lost 3 bases and J lost 8; bases outside the gene matches: 9. The CDR3 loop is CSVDVPREGDEQFF. DNA of the CDR3: TGCAGCGTTGACGTCCCTCGGGAGGGCGATGAGCAGTTCTTC.

This clone was counted between two and nine times. The V call is TRBV5-1, the J call TRBJ2-5; 11 nucleotides match TRBD2. J lost 3 bases, V lost 4 bases, and 2 bases had no gene match. The CDR3 is 14 amino acids. CDR1 and CDR2 (germline): SGHRS, YFSETQ. CDR3: CASSPGLAEETQYF. Written as DNA, the CDR3 is TGCGCCAGCAGCCCGGGACTAGCGGAAGAGACCCAGTACTTC.

CDR3 nucleotide sequence: TGCAGCGCCGCGGGACTAGCGAACCCCGAGCAGTACTTC. Its translation: CSAAGLANPEQYF. This chain uses TRBV29-1 with TRBJ2-7; TRBD2 aligns across 10 bases. This CDR3 comprises 13 residues. With 7 bases clipped from V and 6 bases from J, the junction kept 9 bases outside the gene matches. CDR1 and CDR2 from the germline V gene are SQVTM and ANQGSEA.